Shown below are 30 T cell receptor beta chains from a single sample sequenced in a study of shared clonotypes between healthy human individuals. CD45RO-negative cells were positively selected for CCR7, leaving out terminally differentiated effector memory CD45RA+ cells. TCRdb's table, derived via immunoSEQ multiplex PCR, lists solely in-frame clones and lacks some. The sample carries millions of clones, roughly 95% recorded once. Sequencing was performed on naive CD8+ T cells sorted from blood. Receptors originate from a man aged 18 to 30 in good health.

This clone was found once. The rearrangement uses TRBV28 and TRBJ2-7; 9 nucleotides align to TRBD2. The V gene's germline CDR1 is MDHEN and CDR2 SYDVKM. This CDR3 is 14 amino acids long. The junction had 4 bases not matched to a gene; V was cut back by 3 bases and J by 4 bases. The CDR3 is CASSLAGGIYEQYF. The DNA of the CDR3 is TGTGCCAGCAGTTTGGCGGGGGGGATATACGAGCAGTACTTC. The full variable domain, in which reference TRBV28 and TRBJ2-7 provide the parts outside the CDR3, is DVKVTQSSRYLVKRTGEKVFLECVQDMDHENMFWYRQDPGLGLRLIYFSYDVKMKEKGDIPEGYSVSREKKERFSLILESASTNQTSMYLCASSLAGGIYEQYFGPGTRLTVT.

The chain couples TRBV5-8 to TRBJ1-5; no clear D gene. Germline lookup yields CDR1 SGHTS and CDR2 YDEGEE. V dropped 9 bases and J dropped 6 bases, with 19 bases sitting between them. This CDR3 contains 14 residues. CDR3 residues: CATLEGYGGQPQHF. The CDR3 DNA reads TGTGCCACCCTGGAAGGGTATGGCGGTCAGCCCCAGCATTTT.

This chain joins TRBV19 and TRBJ2-7, with TRBD2 matching 10 bases. This CDR3 has 14 amino acids. Trimming removed 2 bases from V and 5 bases from J; junction bases left unmatched: 3. Germline V CDR1 and CDR2: LNHDA, SQIVND (reference sequence). As DNA, the CDR3 is TGTGCCAGTAGTATACTAGCGGGAGTAAACGAGCAGTACTTC. Protein: CASSILAGVNEQYF.

This clone was observed a single time. The chain recombines TRBV28 with TRBJ1-5, with 7 nucleotides matching TRBD1. V was pared by 3 bases and J by 2 bases, with 4 bases of the junction left unmatched. Looked up from germline, CDR1 is MDHEN and CDR2 is SYDVKM. CDR3 length: 15 amino acids. The CDR3 sequence: CASSFEGARNQPQHF. The CDR3 coding sequence is TGTGCCAGCAGTTTTGAGGGGGCCCGCAATCAGCCCCAGCATTTT.

The J gene is TRBJ2-3, the V gene TRBV6-1; no definite D call. CDR1 and CDR2 from the germline V gene are MNHNS and SASEGT. V was shortened by 4 bases and J by 2 bases, with 13 bases between the two germline ends. The CDR3 contains 15 residues. This CDR3 is CASSASGYHTDTQYF. Here the CDR3 DNA reads TGTGCCAGCAGTGCCTCAGGTTACCACACAGATACGCAGTATTTT.

The genes are TRBV7-2 and TRBJ1-2, with D perhaps TRBD1 (5 bases). Germline values: CDR1 SGHTA, CDR2 FQGNSA. The CDR3 length is 15 residues. The V and J ends lost 0 bases and 4 bases respectively, with 12 bases between them. The DNA for the CDR3 is TGTGCCAGCAGCTTAGCGCACGACAGCGTCTATGGCTACACCTTC. Its translation is CASSLAHDSVYGYTF.

The rearrangement uses TRBV1 and TRBJ2-7; the table's D call of TRBD2 was not tested on the DNA. TRBV1 is a pseudogene. The CDR3 has 13 residues. CDR3 DNA: TGCACCAGCAGCCACCCCGGACTATACGAGCAGTACTTC. This gives the protein CTSSHPGLYEQYF.

This chain links TRBV30 with TRBJ2-1; 8 bases map to TRBD2. This CDR3 spans 16 amino acids. CDR1 and CDR2 (germline): GTSNPN, SVGIG (reference sequence). V lost 1 base to trimming and J lost 2 bases; unmatched junction nucleotides: 7. Written as DNA, the CDR3 is TGTGCCTGGAGTGCTTCGCCGGGACTAGCCTACAATGAGCAGTTCTTC. Translating it yields CAWSASPGLAYNEQFF.

V usage is TRBV15 and J usage is TRBJ1-2; D unclear. CDR3 length: 15 amino acids. Germline V gene sequence: CDR1 LNHNV, CDR2 YYDKDF (reference sequence). V was shortened by 0 bases and J by 6 bases, with 14 bases between the two germline ends. CDR3 sequence reads: CATSRDLVIEDGYTF. The CDR3 DNA follows: TGTGCCACCAGCAGAGATTTAGTAATAGAGGATGGCTACACCTTC.

This chain uses TRBV7-9 with TRBJ1-6; D possibly corresponds to TRBD1 (6 bases). V was trimmed by 3 bases and J by 8 bases, leaving 17 bases between them. CDR3 length: 16 residues. CDR1 and CDR2 (germline): SEHNR, FQNEAQ (reference sequence). Here the CDR3 DNA reads TGTGCCAGCAGCTTCCCGTTGAGGGGGGTTGATTCACCCCTCCACTTT. Amino acid sequence: CASSFPLRGVDSPLHF. Looking up the rest from reference TRBV7-9 and TRBJ1-6 gives the full variable domain: DTGVSQNPRHKITKRGQNVTFRCDPISEHNRLYWYRQTLGQGPEFLTYFQNEAQLEKSRLLSDRFSAERPKGSFSTLEIQRTEQGDSAMYLCASSFPLRGVDSPLHFGNGTRLTVT.

The V call is TRBV27, the J call TRBJ2-5, with D perhaps matching TRBD2 (6 bases). V dropped 8 bases and J dropped 5 bases, with 18 bases sitting between them. The V gene's germline CDR1 is MNHEY and CDR2 SMNVEV (reference sequence). The CDR3 has 14 amino acids. CDR3: CASGGFLSGETQYF. Here the CDR3 DNA reads TGTGCCAGCGGGGGGTTCCTAAGTGGGGAGACCCAGTACTTC.

This rearrangement joins TRBV28 to TRBJ1-4; perhaps TRBD1 as D (5 bases). This CDR3 contains 14 residues. V lost 2 bases and J lost 7, with 11 bases in between. The V gene's germline CDR1 is MDHEN and CDR2 SYDVKM. The CDR3: CASSLEGWAEKLFF. DNA of the CDR3: TGTGCCAGCAGTTTAGAGGGGTGGGCTGAAAAACTGTTTTTT.

The chain uses TRBV7-6 and TRBJ2-1, with D possibly being TRBD2 (5 bases). Germline assignment: CDR1 SGHVS and CDR2 FNYEAQ. V lost 1 base to trimming and J lost 0 bases, with 10 bases between them. The CDR3 sequence is 16 residues long. CDR3 sequence reads: CASSLEAAASYNEQFF. The CDR3 DNA is TGTGCCAGCAGCTTAGAAGCAGCGGCCTCCTACAATGAGCAGTTCTTC.

V gene TRBV5-6 combines with J gene TRBJ2-3, with D tentatively TRBD1 (5 bases). V was trimmed by 0 bases and J by 0 bases, leaving 17 bases between them. Germline V gene lookup returns CDR1 SGHDT and CDR2 YYEEEE. The CDR3 covers 18 residues. The CDR3 DNA sequence: TGTGCCAGCAGCTTGGGCCCGCCCCAGGGCGGAAGCACAGATACGCAGTATTTT. It translates to CASSLGPPQGGSTDTQYF.

The genes are TRBV6-5 and TRBJ2-1; 9 bases agree with TRBD2. The CDR3 has 16 residues. CDR1 is MNHEY, CDR2 SVGAGI, per germline. Trimming removed 0 bases from V and 3 bases from J; junction bases left unmatched: 3. In nucleotides, the CDR3 is TGTGCCAGCAGTTACTCGGCTAGCGGGATCTACAATGAGCAGTTCTTC. This codes for CASSYSASGIYNEQFF.

As to this clone: Other nucleotide sequences in the sample specify the same CDR3. This chain joins TRBV27 and TRBJ1-6; D perhaps matches TRBD1 (6 bases). V lost 2 bases, J lost 7 bases, and 12 bases lay in between. The CDR3 consists of 15 residues. Germline CDR1 and CDR2: MNHEY and SMNVEV (reference sequence). In nucleotides, the CDR3 is TGTGCCAGCAGTTTAGGGGGGGCCGGGAATTCACCCCTCCACTTT. It codes for CASSLGGAGNSPLHF.

The V gene is TRBV7-9, the J gene TRBJ2-7; either TRBD1 or TRBD2 may supply D (6 bases each). Germline values: CDR1 SEHNR, CDR2 FQNEAQ (reference sequence). The CDR3 totals 14 residues. Between the trimmed V and J ends, which lost 1 base and 6 bases, there was a span of 13 bases. The CDR3 spells CASSLVLGGSEQYF. Here the CDR3 DNA reads TGTGCCAGCAGCTTAGTGTTGGGGGGCTCCGAGCAGTACTTC.

The gene calls are TRBV2 and TRBJ1-2; 8 bases align to TRBD1. This CDR3 comprises 15 residues. V was pared by 0 bases and J by 2 bases, with 2 bases of the junction left unmatched. Germline CDR1 and CDR2: SNHLY and FYNNEI. CDR3 sequence reads: CASSEAWTGNYGYTF. CDR3 nucleotides: TGTGCCAGCAGTGAAGCCTGGACAGGGAACTATGGCTACACCTTC.

The chain uses TRBV7-9 and TRBJ2-5; 12 nucleotides agree with TRBD1. The ends lost 4 bases at V and 4 bases at J; junction bases unmatched: 7. Germline V gene sequence: CDR1 SEHNR, CDR2 FQNEAQ (reference sequence). The CDR3 loop spans 16 amino acids. CDR3 DNA: TGTGCCAGCAGCTCCCTCGGGACAGGGGGCGGAGAGACCCAGTACTTC. It yields the protein CASSSLGTGGGETQYF.

The V and J genes are TRBV13 and TRBJ2-5; tentative D call: TRBD1 (6 bases). Germline V gene sequence: CDR1 PRHDT, CDR2 FYEKMQ (reference sequence). Trimming cost V 3 bases and J 2 bases, with 13 bases left between them. The CDR3 has 15 amino acids. CDR3: CASSFPQGTQETQYF. The CDR3, as DNA: TGTGCCAGCAGCTTCCCCCAGGGGACACAAGAGACCCAGTACTTC.

A note on this clone: Different DNA sequences within this sample yield the same CDR3. The DNA of the CDR3 is TGTGCCAGCAGCGTAGGGGTTCAAGAGACCCAGTACTTC. Amino acid sequence: CASSVGVQETQYF. The chain carries TRBV9 and TRBJ2-5; no firm D call. Trimming pared 0 bases from V and 2 bases from J, leaving 5 bases between. CDR1 is SGDLS and CDR2 is YYNGEE in the germline V gene. The CDR3 runs to 13 residues.

The chain employs TRBV9 and TRBJ1-4, with D uncertain. Trimming pared 4 bases from V and 7 bases from J, leaving 17 bases between. Germline V gene sequence: CDR1 SGDLS, CDR2 YYNGEE. This CDR3 spans 15 amino acids. The chain's CDR3 is CASSQSSGLVEKLFF. The DNA for the CDR3 is TGTGCCAGCAGCCAATCCTCGGGGTTGGTTGAAAAACTGTTTTTT.

The chain has TRBV7-9 and TRBJ2-7; D assignment may be TRBD1 or TRBD2 (5 bases each). The germline V and J ends were trimmed by 5 bases and 6 bases, with 17 bases remaining between them. The CDR3 has 14 residues. The germline CDR1 and CDR2 sequences are SEHNR and FQNEAQ (reference sequence). CDR3 nucleotides: TGTGCCAGCAGCCCCCGGGACCGGCCCCTCGAGCAGTACTTC. This translates into CASSPRDRPLEQYF. The full variable domain, rest sourced from reference TRBV7-9 and TRBJ2-7, is DTGVSQNPRHKITKRGQNVTFRCDPISEHNRLYWYRQTLGQGPEFLTYFQNEAQLEKSRLLSDRFSAERPKGSFSTLEIQRTEQGDSAMYLCASSPRDRPLEQYFGPGTRLTVT.

CDR3 loop: CASSLEGGLGGAVNIQYF. CDR3 DNA: TGTGCCAGCAGCTTAGAAGGGGGACTCGGAGGGGCGGTGAACATTCAGTACTTC. The chain recombines TRBV7-9 with TRBJ2-4, with D perhaps matching TRBD1 or TRBD2 (6 bases each). The germline V gene encodes CDR1 SEHNR and CDR2 FQNEAQ (reference sequence). The CDR3 extends over 18 amino acids. Between the trimmed V and J ends, which lost 1 base and 7 bases, there was a span of 23 bases.

The V call is TRBV2, the J call TRBJ2-5; 8 positions match TRBD1. Germline V gene lookup returns CDR1 SNHLY and CDR2 FYNNEI. J lost 5 bases, V lost 0 bases, and 5 bases had no gene match. This CDR3 is built from 15 residues. CDR3 in DNA: TGTGCCAGCAGTGAAGCGCCGACAGGGGATGAGACCCAGTACTTC. The encoded protein is CASSEAPTGDETQYF. The variable domain in full, completed from reference TRBV2 and TRBJ2-5, reads EPEVTQTPSHQVTQMGQEVILRCVPISNHLYFYWYRQILGQKVEFLVSFYNNEISEKSEIFDDQFSVERPDGSNFTLKIRSTKLEDSAMYFCASSEAPTGDETQYFGPGTRLLVL.

Concerning this clone: Other nucleotide sequences in the sample specify the same CDR3. The chain uses TRBV19 and TRBJ2-7; D is uncertain. The length of the CDR3 is 14 residues. Germline V gene lookup returns CDR1 LNHDA and CDR2 SQIVND (reference sequence). V lost 1 base and J lost 0, with 7 bases in between. CDR3 sequence: CASSIVGSSYEQYF. CDR3 nucleotide sequence: TGTGCCAGTAGTATAGTCGGGTCCTCCTACGAGCAGTACTTC.

The rearrangement links TRBV29-1 to TRBJ2-3; no definite D call. V lost 0 bases to trimming and J lost 5 bases, with 9 bases between them. The CDR3 totals 13 residues. Looked up from germline, CDR1 is SQVTM and CDR2 is ANQGSEA. CDR3 sequence reads: CSVEDDLRDTQYF. The CDR3 DNA sequence: TGCAGCGTTGAAGATGACCTCAGAGATACGCAGTATTTT.

This chain connects TRBV2 to TRBJ1-2, with D unclear. In germline, CDR1 is SNHLY, CDR2 FYNNEI. V lost 5 bases, J lost 6 bases, and 10 bases lay in between. The CDR3 has 12 amino acids. CDR3: CASSSPVDGYTF. The CDR3 DNA is TGTGCCAGCAGTTCCCCCGTAGATGGCTACACCTTC.

V is TRBV19 and J is TRBJ2-7; unclear D gene. The V gene's germline CDR1 is LNHDA and CDR2 SQIVND (reference sequence). Trimming left V 4 bases short and J 1 base short, with 8 bases between. The CDR3 spans 13 residues. CDR3 sequence: CASSTSASYEQYF. Here the CDR3 DNA reads TGTGCCAGTAGTACATCGGCGTCCTACGAGCAGTACTTC.

The chain recombines TRBV5-1 with TRBJ2-1; D is possibly TRBD2 (5 bases). With 0 bases removed from V and 4 bases from J, the gap between germline ends came to 14 bases. The CDR3 loop spans 16 amino acids. The germline gives CDR1 SGHRS, CDR2 YFSETQ. The CDR3, as DNA: TGCGCCAGCAGCTTGGATACCAGCGGTTTATACAATGAGCAGTTCTTC. Translated: CASSLDTSGLYNEQFF.